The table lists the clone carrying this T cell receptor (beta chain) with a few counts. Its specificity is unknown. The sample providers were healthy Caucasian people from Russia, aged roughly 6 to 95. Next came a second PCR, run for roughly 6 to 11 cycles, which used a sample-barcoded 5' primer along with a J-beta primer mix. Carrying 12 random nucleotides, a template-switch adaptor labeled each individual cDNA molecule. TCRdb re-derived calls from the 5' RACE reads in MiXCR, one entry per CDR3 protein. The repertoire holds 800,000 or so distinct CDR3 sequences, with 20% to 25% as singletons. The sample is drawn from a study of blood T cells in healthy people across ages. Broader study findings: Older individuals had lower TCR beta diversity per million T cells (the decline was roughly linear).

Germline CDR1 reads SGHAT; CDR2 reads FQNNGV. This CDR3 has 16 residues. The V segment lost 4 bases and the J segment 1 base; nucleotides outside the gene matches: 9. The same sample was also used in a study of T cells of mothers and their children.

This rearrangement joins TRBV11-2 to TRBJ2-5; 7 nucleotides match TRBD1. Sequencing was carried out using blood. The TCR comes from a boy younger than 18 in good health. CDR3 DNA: TGTGCCAGCAGCTGGGGTCGACAGGGATTCCAAGAGACCCAGTACTTC. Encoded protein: CASSWGRQGFQETQYF.